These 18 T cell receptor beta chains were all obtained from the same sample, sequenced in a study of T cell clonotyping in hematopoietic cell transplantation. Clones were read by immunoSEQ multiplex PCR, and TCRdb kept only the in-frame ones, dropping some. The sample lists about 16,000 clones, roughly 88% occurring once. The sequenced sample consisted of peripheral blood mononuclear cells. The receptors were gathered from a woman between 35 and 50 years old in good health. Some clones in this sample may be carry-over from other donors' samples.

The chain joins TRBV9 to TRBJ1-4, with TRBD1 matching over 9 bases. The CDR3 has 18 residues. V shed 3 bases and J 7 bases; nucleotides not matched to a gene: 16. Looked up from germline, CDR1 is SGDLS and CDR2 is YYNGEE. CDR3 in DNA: TGTGCCAGCAGCGAGGGGACAGGGACCTCAGGGGTGCGTGAAAAACTGTTTTTT. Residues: CASSEGTGTSGVREKLFF.

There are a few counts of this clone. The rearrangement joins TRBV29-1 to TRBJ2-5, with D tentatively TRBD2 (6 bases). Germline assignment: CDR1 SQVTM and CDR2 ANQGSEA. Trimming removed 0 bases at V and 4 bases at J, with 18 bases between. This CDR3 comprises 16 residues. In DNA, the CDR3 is TGCAGCGTTGAAGAGCCCGGTGGAGGGCGTCGAGAGACCCAGTACTTC. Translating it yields CSVEEPGGGRRETQYF.

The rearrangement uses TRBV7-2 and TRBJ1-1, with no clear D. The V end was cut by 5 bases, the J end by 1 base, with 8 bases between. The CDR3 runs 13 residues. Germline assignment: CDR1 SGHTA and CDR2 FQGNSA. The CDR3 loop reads CASSLSWNTEAFF. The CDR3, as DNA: TGTGCCAGCAGCCTCTCGTGGAACACTGAAGCTTTCTTT.

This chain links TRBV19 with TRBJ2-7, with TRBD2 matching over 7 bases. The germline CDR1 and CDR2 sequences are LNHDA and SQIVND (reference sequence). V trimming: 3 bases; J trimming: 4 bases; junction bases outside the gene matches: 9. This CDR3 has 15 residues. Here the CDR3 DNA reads TGTGCCAGTAGTATGGGGGGGACCCAAGGGTACGAGCAGTACTTC. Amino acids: CASSMGGTQGYEQYF. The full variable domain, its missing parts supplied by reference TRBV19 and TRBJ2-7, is DGGITQSPKYLFRKEGQNVTLSCEQNLNHDAMYWYRQDPGQGLRLIYYSQIVNDFQKGDIAEGYSVSREKKESFPLTVTSAQKNPTAFYLCASSMGGTQGYEQYFGPGTRLTVT.

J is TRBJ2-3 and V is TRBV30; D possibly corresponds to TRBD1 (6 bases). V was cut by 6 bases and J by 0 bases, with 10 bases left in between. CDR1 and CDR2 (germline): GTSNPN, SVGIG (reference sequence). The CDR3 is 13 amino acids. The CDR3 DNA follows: TGTGCCTGTACAGGGTCGAGCACAGATACGCAGTATTTT. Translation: CACTGSSTDTQYF.

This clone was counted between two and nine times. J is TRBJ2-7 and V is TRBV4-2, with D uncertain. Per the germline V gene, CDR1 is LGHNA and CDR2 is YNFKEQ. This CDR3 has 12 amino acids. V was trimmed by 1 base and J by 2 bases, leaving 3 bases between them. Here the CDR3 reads CASSQVPYEQYF. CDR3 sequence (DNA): TGTGCCAGCAGCCAAGTACCCTACGAGCAGTACTTC.

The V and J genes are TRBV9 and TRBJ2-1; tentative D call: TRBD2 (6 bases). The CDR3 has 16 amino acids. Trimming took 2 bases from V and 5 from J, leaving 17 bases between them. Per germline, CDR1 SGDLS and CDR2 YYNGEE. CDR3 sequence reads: CASSVVQGAGHNEQFF. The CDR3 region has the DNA TGTGCCAGCAGCGTGGTTCAGGGAGCGGGTCACAATGAGCAGTTCTTC.

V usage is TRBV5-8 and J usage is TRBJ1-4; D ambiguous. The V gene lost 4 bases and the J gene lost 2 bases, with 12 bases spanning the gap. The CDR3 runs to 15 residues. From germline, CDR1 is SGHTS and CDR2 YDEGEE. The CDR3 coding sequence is TGTGCCAGCAGCCGTGGGGAGGCGACTAATGAAAAACTGTTTTTT. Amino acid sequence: CASSRGEATNEKLFF.

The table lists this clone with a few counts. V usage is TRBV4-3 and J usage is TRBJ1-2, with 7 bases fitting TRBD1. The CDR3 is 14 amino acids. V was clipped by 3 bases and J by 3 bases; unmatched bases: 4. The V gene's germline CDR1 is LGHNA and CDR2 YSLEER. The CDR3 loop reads CASSQRGLDYGYTF. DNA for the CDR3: TGCGCCAGCAGCCAGAGGGGGCTTGACTATGGCTACACCTTC.

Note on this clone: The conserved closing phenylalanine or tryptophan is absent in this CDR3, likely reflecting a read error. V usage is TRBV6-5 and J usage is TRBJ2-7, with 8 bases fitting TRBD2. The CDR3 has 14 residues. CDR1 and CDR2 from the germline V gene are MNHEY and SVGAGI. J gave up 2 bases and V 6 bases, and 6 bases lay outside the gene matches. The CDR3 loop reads CASRKRGTTYEQYS. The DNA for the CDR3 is TGTGCCAGCAGGAAGCGGGGGACTACCTACGAGCAGTACTCC.

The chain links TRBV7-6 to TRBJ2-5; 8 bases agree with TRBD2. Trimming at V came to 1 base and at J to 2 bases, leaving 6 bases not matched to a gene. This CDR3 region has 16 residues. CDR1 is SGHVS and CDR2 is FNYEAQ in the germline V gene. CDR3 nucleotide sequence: TGTGCCAGCAGCTTAGAGCGGCCTAGCGGGCAAGAGACCCAGTACTTC. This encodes CASSLERPSGQETQYF.

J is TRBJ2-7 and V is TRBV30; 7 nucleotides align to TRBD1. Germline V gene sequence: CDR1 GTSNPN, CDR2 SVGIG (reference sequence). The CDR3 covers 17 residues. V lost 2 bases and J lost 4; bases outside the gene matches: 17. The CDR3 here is CAWSYLATGLVSYEQYF. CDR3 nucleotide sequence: TGTGCCTGGAGTTATTTGGCGACAGGGTTAGTTTCTTACGAGCAGTACTTC.

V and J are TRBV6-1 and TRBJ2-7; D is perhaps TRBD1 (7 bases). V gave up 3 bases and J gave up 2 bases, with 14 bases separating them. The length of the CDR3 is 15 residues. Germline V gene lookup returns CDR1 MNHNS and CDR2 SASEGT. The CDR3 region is CASSDLEGAPYEQYF. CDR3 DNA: TGTGCCAGCAGTGATTTGGAGGGGGCCCCCTACGAGCAGTACTTC.

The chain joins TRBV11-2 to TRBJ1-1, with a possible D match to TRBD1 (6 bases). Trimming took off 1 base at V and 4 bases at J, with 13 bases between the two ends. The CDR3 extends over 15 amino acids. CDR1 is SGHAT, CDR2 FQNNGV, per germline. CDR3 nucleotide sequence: TGTGCCAGCAGCTTAGCCCAAGGGGGGAGCACTGAAGCTTTCTTT. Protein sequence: CASSLAQGGSTEAFF.

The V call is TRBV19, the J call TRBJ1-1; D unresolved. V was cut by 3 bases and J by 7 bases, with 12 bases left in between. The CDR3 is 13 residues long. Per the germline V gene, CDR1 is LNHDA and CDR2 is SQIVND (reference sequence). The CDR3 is CASSISVSHEAFF. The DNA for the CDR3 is TGTGCCAGTAGTATCTCGGTCAGCCATGAAGCTTTCTTT.

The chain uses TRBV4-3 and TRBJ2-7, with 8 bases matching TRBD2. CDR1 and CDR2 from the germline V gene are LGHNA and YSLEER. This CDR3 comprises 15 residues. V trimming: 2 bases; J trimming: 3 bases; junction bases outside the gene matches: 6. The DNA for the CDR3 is TGCGCCAGCAGCCAAATGAGCGGGAGCTACTACGAGCAGTACTTC. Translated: CASSQMSGSYYEQYF.

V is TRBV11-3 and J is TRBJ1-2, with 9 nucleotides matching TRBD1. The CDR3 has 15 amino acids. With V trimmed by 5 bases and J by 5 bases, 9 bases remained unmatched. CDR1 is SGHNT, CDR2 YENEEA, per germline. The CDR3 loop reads CASSRGQGRVYGYTF. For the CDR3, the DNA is TGTGCCAGCAGCCGGGGACAGGGACGAGTTTATGGCTACACCTTC.

CDR3 sequence: CASRLSADNYGYTF. The CDR3 coding sequence is TGTGCCAGCAGATTGTCCGCAGATAACTATGGCTACACCTTC. J is TRBJ1-2 and V is TRBV28; D is ambiguous. With 6 bases removed from V and 1 base from J, the gap between germline ends came to 12 bases. CDR1 is MDHEN and CDR2 is SYDVKM in the germline V gene. The CDR3 extends over 14 amino acids.